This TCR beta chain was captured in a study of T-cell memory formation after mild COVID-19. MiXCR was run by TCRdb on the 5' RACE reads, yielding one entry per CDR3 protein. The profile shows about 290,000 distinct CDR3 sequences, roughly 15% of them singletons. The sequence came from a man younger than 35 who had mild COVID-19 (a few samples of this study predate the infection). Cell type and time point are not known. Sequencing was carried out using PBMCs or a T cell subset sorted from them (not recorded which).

CDR3 in amino acids: CASSRGTAGGYEQYF. The CDR3 DNA reads TGCGCCAGCAGCCGTGGGACAGCCGGGGGTTACGAGCAGTACTTC. J is TRBJ2-7 and V is TRBV5-1; the D gene is possibly TRBD1 (7 bases). From germline, CDR1 is SGHRS and CDR2 YFSETQ. The V end lost 4 bases, the J end lost 4 bases, and 18 bases lay between the germline ends. This CDR3 has 15 amino acids.